A selection of T cell receptor beta chains follows, all from one sample in a study of Graves' ophthalmopathy and Graves' hyperthyroidism. TCRdb redid the calling of the multiplex PCR reads with MiXCR, one entry per CDR3 protein. Of some 150,000 distinct CDR3 sequences listed, approximately 40% are singletons. The specimen sequenced was peripheral blood. Every receptor here comes from a man aged 30-40 years with Graves' ophthalmopathy. The CDR3 runs from the conserved cysteine through the conserved F or W. Fields, in order: D gene, J gene, clone size, V gene, CDR3 protein, CDR3 DNA. A D gene is named only where the DNA matches it firmly. Size values are once, few and many counts, or a class for expanded clones, and some rows have none.

d_call: NA; j_call: TRBJ2-7; clone_size: many; v_call: TRBV5-1; cdr3_aa: CASSLGGDEQYF; cdr3_nt: TGCGCCAGCAGCTTGGGGGGGGACGAGCAGTACTTC
d_call: TRBD1; j_call: TRBJ1-2; clone_size: many; v_call: TRBV27; cdr3_aa: CASSSLTDRVVGYTF; cdr3_nt: TGTGCCAGCAGTTCCCTAACTGACAGGGTCGTTGGCTACACCTTC
d_call: TRBD1; j_call: TRBJ1-6; clone_size: many; v_call: TRBV19; cdr3_aa: CASSSDRGSSPLHF; cdr3_nt: TGTGCCAGTAGTTCGGACAGGGGTAGTTCACCCCTCCACTTT
d_call: TRBD2; j_call: TRBJ2-2; clone_size: many; v_call: TRBV30; cdr3_aa: CASDREGLAGVDTGELFF; cdr3_nt: TGTGCCTCGGACAGGGAGGGCCTAGCGGGAGTCGACACCGGGGAGCTGTTTTTT
d_call: NA; j_call: TRBJ2-2; clone_size: many; v_call: TRBV12-3/TRBV12-4; cdr3_aa: CASSSGPDTGELFF; cdr3_nt: TGTGCCAGCAGCTCTGGACCGGACACCGGGGAGCTGTTTTTT
d_call: NA; j_call: TRBJ2-7; clone_size: many; v_call: TRBV2; cdr3_aa: CALRDRLYEQYF; cdr3_nt: TGTGCCTTGCGGGACAGACTCTACGAGCAGTACTTC
d_call: NA; j_call: TRBJ1-2; clone_size: NA; v_call: TRBV6-1; cdr3_aa: CASSGRGYGYTF; cdr3_nt: TGTGCCAGCTCCGGCAGGGGATATGGCTACACCTTC
d_call: NA; j_call: TRBJ2-7; clone_size: many; v_call: TRBV5-1; cdr3_aa: CASSLSGQKSHEQYF; cdr3_nt: TGCGCCAGCAGCTTGTCCGGACAGAAGTCCCACGAGCAGTACTTC
d_call: NA; j_call: TRBJ1-6; clone_size: many; v_call: TRBV15; cdr3_aa: CATSRGWPIPGHGKGMGYSPLHF; cdr3_nt: TGTGCCACCAGCAGAGGGTGGCCTATACCGGGACACGGAAAGGGGATGGGGTATTCACCCCTCCACTTT
d_call: TRBD1; j_call: TRBJ2-2; clone_size: NA; v_call: TRBV11-2; cdr3_aa: CASSLPGQGRLFF; cdr3_nt: TGTGCCAGCAGCTTGCCGGGACAGGGAAGGCTGTTTTTT
d_call: NA; j_call: TRBJ2-5; clone_size: NA; v_call: TRBV7-8; cdr3_aa: CASSLGELWETQYF; cdr3_nt: TGTGCCAGCAGCCTCGGGGAGCTTTGGGAGACCCAGTACTTC
d_call: NA; j_call: TRBJ1-1; clone_size: many; v_call: TRBV19; cdr3_aa: CASSIWGLMNTEAFF; cdr3_nt: TGTGCCAGTAGTATCTGGGGCCTTATGAACACTGAAGCTTTCTTT
d_call: TRBD2; j_call: TRBJ2-5; clone_size: NA; v_call: TRBV28; cdr3_aa: CASSPFTGKLAVQETQYF; cdr3_nt: TGTGCCAGCAGCCCTTTTACGGGGAAACTAGCGGTCCAAGAGACCCAGTACTTC
d_call: NA; j_call: TRBJ1-2; clone_size: many; v_call: TRBV7-8; cdr3_aa: CASSSLGPKYGYTF; cdr3_nt: TGTGCCAGCAGCTCCCTGGGACCGAAGTATGGCTACACCTTC
d_call: NA; j_call: TRBJ2-5; clone_size: many; v_call: TRBV11-2; cdr3_aa: CASREAGPLLARAQYF; cdr3_nt: TGTGCCAGCAGGGAAGCTGGACCGCTCCTGGCTCGGGCCCAGTACTTC
d_call: TRBD2; j_call: TRBJ2-7; clone_size: few; v_call: TRBV6-1; cdr3_aa: CASSMGTSGSKVWQYF; cdr3_nt: TGTGCCAGCAGTATGGGGACTAGCGGGAGTAAAGTCTGGCAGTACTTC
d_call: NA; j_call: TRBJ1-2; clone_size: few; v_call: TRBV6-4; cdr3_aa: CASSVASGTDNYGYTF; cdr3_nt: TGTGCCAGCAGTGTTGCGTCCGGGACCGACAACTATGGCTACACCTTC
d_call: TRBD1; j_call: TRBJ1-1; clone_size: NA; v_call: TRBV28; cdr3_aa: CASRKTGRRTEAFF; cdr3_nt: TGTGCCAGCAGAAAGACAGGGCGCAGGACTGAAGCTTTCTTT
d_call: NA; j_call: TRBJ2-5; clone_size: many; v_call: TRBV27; cdr3_aa: CARTGEIGGETQYF; cdr3_nt: TGTGCCAGAACTGGAGAGATAGGCGGAGAGACCCAGTACTTC
d_call: NA; j_call: TRBJ1-5; clone_size: NA; v_call: TRBV19; cdr3_aa: CASRIEGMRNQPQHF; cdr3_nt: TGTGCCAGTAGGATCGAGGGGATGAGGAATCAGCCCCAGCATTTT
d_call: NA; j_call: TRBJ1-1; clone_size: many; v_call: TRBV28; cdr3_aa: CASSLFSNTEAFF; cdr3_nt: TGTGCCAGCAGTTTGTTCTCGAACACTGAAGCTTTCTTT
d_call: NA; j_call: TRBJ2-6; clone_size: many; v_call: TRBV11-1; cdr3_aa: CASSVQGGSSGANVLTF; cdr3_nt: TGTGCCAGCAGCGTCCAGGGGGGTAGCTCTGGGGCCAACGTCCTGACTTTC
d_call: NA; j_call: TRBJ1-5; clone_size: many; v_call: TRBV5-5; cdr3_aa: CASSFIGDGNQPQHF; cdr3_nt: TGTGCCAGCAGCTTCATCGGGGATGGCAATCAGCCCCAGCATTTT
d_call: TRBD1; j_call: TRBJ1-2; clone_size: NA; v_call: TRBV28; cdr3_aa: CASRPGQGFHGYTF; cdr3_nt: TGTGCCAGCAGACCCGGACAGGGATTCCATGGCTACACCTTC
d_call: NA; j_call: TRBJ1-3; clone_size: many; v_call: TRBV19; cdr3_aa: CASSPGFTGNTIYF; cdr3_nt: TGTGCCAGTAGTCCGGGGTTCACTGGAAACACCATATATTTT
d_call: NA; j_call: TRBJ1-2; clone_size: many; v_call: TRBV6-4; cdr3_aa: CASEGVFGRWENHFYGYTF; cdr3_nt: TGTGCCAGCGAGGGGGTTTTTGGCCGCTGGGAAAATCACTTCTATGGCTACACCTTC
d_call: TRBD1; j_call: TRBJ2-2; clone_size: many; v_call: TRBV7-3; cdr3_aa: CASSFTGTGSGTGELFF; cdr3_nt: TGTGCCAGCAGCTTCACGGGGACAGGGTCGGGCACCGGGGAGCTGTTTTTT
d_call: NA; j_call: TRBJ2-5; clone_size: many; v_call: TRBV9; cdr3_aa: CASSYTMGPQETQYF; cdr3_nt: TGTGCCAGCAGCTATACGATGGGACCCCAAGAGACCCAGTACTTC
d_call: TRBD2; j_call: TRBJ2-2; clone_size: NA; v_call: TRBV7-8; cdr3_aa: CASSQKTLAGGTGELFF; cdr3_nt: TGTGCCAGCAGCCAAAAAACACTAGCGGGAGGAACCGGGGAGCTGTTTTTT
d_call: NA; j_call: TRBJ2-4; clone_size: many; v_call: TRBV13; cdr3_aa: CASSPPSQDIQYF; cdr3_nt: TGTGCCAGCAGCCCTCCTTCCCAGGACATTCAGTACTTC
d_call: NA; j_call: TRBJ1-5; clone_size: many; v_call: TRBV20-1; cdr3_aa: CSARDQVDQPQHF; cdr3_nt: TGCAGTGCTAGAGATCAGGTTGATCAGCCCCAGCATTTT
d_call: TRBD1; j_call: TRBJ2-7; clone_size: many; v_call: TRBV12-3/TRBV12-4; cdr3_aa: CASSWGPGQGAREQYF; cdr3_nt: TGTGCCAGCAGTTGGGGTCCGGGACAGGGGGCTAGGGAGCAGTACTTC
d_call: TRBD2; j_call: TRBJ2-5; clone_size: many; v_call: TRBV30; cdr3_aa: CAWGGGRAVWETQYF; cdr3_nt: TGTGCCTGGGGCGGGGGGAGGGCGGTCTGGGAGACCCAGTACTTC
d_call: NA; j_call: TRBJ1-1; clone_size: NA; v_call: TRBV28; cdr3_aa: CASVSGFGTEAFF; cdr3_nt: TGTGCCAGCGTATCGGGGTTCGGCACTGAAGCTTTCTTT
d_call: NA; j_call: TRBJ1-2; clone_size: NA; v_call: TRBV12-3/TRBV12-4; cdr3_aa: CASSGTLIVTF; cdr3_nt: TGTGCCAGCAGCGGGACACTGATAGTCACCTTC
d_call: NA; j_call: TRBJ1-5; clone_size: NA; v_call: TRBV12-3/TRBV12-4; cdr3_aa: CASSSIPNQPQHF; cdr3_nt: TGTGCCAGCAGTTCTATCCCAAATCAGCCCCAGCATTTT
d_call: NA; j_call: TRBJ2-2; clone_size: many; v_call: TRBV6-2/TRBV6-3; cdr3_aa: CASSFGSDTGELFF; cdr3_nt: TGTGCCAGCAGTTTCGGGAGCGACACCGGGGAGCTGTTTTTT
d_call: NA; j_call: TRBJ2-2; clone_size: NA; v_call: TRBV11-2; cdr3_aa: CASSFSYTGELFF; cdr3_nt: TGTGCCAGCAGCTTCTCATACACCGGGGAGCTGTTTTTT
d_call: TRBD1; j_call: TRBJ1-2; clone_size: once; v_call: TRBV24-1; cdr3_aa: CATSGSDRGYGYTF; cdr3_nt: TGTGCCACCAGTGGGTCGGACAGGGGGTATGGCTACACCTTC
d_call: NA; j_call: TRBJ2-5; clone_size: NA; v_call: TRBV7-2; cdr3_aa: CASSLKRGYQETQYF; cdr3_nt: TGTGCCAGCAGCCTGAAACGGGGTTACCAAGAGACCCAGTACTTC
d_call: TRBD2; j_call: TRBJ2-5; clone_size: many; v_call: TRBV20-1; cdr3_aa: CSSRAGAVETQYF; cdr3_nt: TGCAGTTCGAGAGCGGGAGCGGTAGAGACCCAGTACTTC
d_call: NA; j_call: TRBJ1-2; clone_size: many; v_call: TRBV6-2/TRBV6-3; cdr3_aa: CASSYRGATYGYTF; cdr3_nt: TGTGCCAGCAGTTACCGGGGGGCGACCTATGGCTACACCTTC
d_call: NA; j_call: TRBJ1-5; clone_size: NA; v_call: TRBV6-1; cdr3_aa: CASSSLENQPQHF; cdr3_nt: TGTGCCAGCAGTAGCCTTGAGAATCAGCCCCAGCATTTT
d_call: TRBD1; j_call: TRBJ1-1; clone_size: many; v_call: TRBV27; cdr3_aa: CASSGDSMNTEAFF; cdr3_nt: TGTGCCAGCAGTGGGGACAGTATGAACACTGAAGCTTTCTTT
d_call: TRBD1; j_call: TRBJ1-6; clone_size: NA; v_call: TRBV11-3; cdr3_aa: CTSSPRIGTGLNSPLHF; cdr3_nt: TGTACCAGCAGCCCGAGAATAGGGACAGGACTGAATTCACCCCTCCACTTT
d_call: TRBD2; j_call: TRBJ2-7; clone_size: many; v_call: TRBV24-1; cdr3_aa: CAERERAYEQYF; cdr3_nt: TGTGCTGAGCGGGAGAGGGCCTACGAGCAGTACTTC
d_call: NA; j_call: TRBJ1-5; clone_size: many; v_call: TRBV24-1; cdr3_aa: CATSETGNQPQHF; cdr3_nt: TGTGCCACCAGTGAGACAGGCAATCAGCCCCAGCATTTT
d_call: NA; j_call: TRBJ1-3; clone_size: many; v_call: TRBV5-4; cdr3_aa: CASSLWGGAGSGNTIYF; cdr3_nt: TGTGCCAGCAGCTTATGGGGGGGCGCAGGCTCTGGAAACACCATATATTTT
d_call: NA; j_call: TRBJ1-1; clone_size: many; v_call: TRBV12-3/TRBV12-4; cdr3_aa: CASSRTDEAFF; cdr3_nt: TGTGCCAGCAGTCGGACGGATGAAGCTTTCTTT
d_call: TRBD1; j_call: TRBJ2-2; clone_size: many; v_call: TRBV5-5; cdr3_aa: CASSSQGARGELFF; cdr3_nt: TGTGCCAGCAGCTCACAGGGGGCGCGAGGGGAGCTGTTTTTT
d_call: NA; j_call: TRBJ2-7; clone_size: many; v_call: TRBV13; cdr3_aa: CASSPQGSPYEQYF; cdr3_nt: TGTGCCAGCAGCCCACAGGGAAGTCCCTACGAGCAGTACTTC
d_call: NA; j_call: TRBJ1-2; clone_size: many; v_call: TRBV14; cdr3_aa: CASSRQYYTF; cdr3_nt: TGTGCCAGCAGTCGACAGTACTACACCTTC
d_call: TRBD2; j_call: TRBJ2-7; clone_size: many; v_call: TRBV30; cdr3_aa: CAWGKPSGDYEQYF; cdr3_nt: TGTGCCTGGGGGAAACCTAGCGGTGACTACGAGCAGTACTTC
d_call: TRBD2; j_call: TRBJ2-2; clone_size: few; v_call: TRBV6-2/TRBV6-3; cdr3_aa: CASSYGGRKPGELFF; cdr3_nt: TGTGCCAGCAGTTACGGCGGGAGGAAACCCGGGGAGCTGTTTTTT